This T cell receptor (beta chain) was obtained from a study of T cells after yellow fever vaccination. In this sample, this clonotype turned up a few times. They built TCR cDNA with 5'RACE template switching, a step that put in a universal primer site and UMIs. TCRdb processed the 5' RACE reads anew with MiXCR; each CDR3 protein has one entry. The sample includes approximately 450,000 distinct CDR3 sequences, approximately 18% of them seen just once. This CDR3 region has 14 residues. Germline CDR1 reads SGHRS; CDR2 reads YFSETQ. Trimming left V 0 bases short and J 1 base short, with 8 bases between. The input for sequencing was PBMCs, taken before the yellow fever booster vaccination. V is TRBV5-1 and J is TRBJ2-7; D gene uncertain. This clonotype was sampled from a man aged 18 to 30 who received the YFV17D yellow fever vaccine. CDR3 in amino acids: CASSLGGESYEQYF. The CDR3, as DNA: TGCGCCAGCAGCTTGGGTGGGGAATCCTACGAGCAGTACTTC.